What follows are 5 T cell receptor beta chains derived from one specimen sequenced in a study of regulatory T cells in long-lasting Graves disease. Time point here: newly diagnosed GD, antithyroid drugs for less than 3 months. PBMC RNA was the source of the TCR library. Arm-PCR of CDR3 regions and iRepertoire HTBI primers were the basis on which TCR beta libraries were built. One entry per CDR3 protein results from TCRdb running MiXCR on the multiplex PCR reads. The sample shows 510,000 or so distinct CDR3 sequences, around 12% of them seen only once. These data also formed part of another study, on T cells in Graves' hyperthyroidism and ophthalmopathy.

Material: peripheral blood mononuclear cells (PBMCs), obtained at new diagnosis, from a patient treated with antithyroid drugs. The receptors here all came from a woman in her 30s with Graves disease.

The sample holds a few counts of this clonotype. The chain recombines TRBV3-1 with TRBJ2-2; 9 positions match TRBD2. Losses at the gene ends were 4 bases for V and 7 bases for J; bases not matched to a gene: 13. CDR1 LGHDT and CDR2 YNNKEL come from the germline V gene (reference sequence). CDR3 length: 17 residues. The CDR3 reads CASSPYSGSLNHGELFF. The CDR3 DNA reads TGTGCCAGCAGCCCCTATAGCGGGAGTCTAAATCACGGGGAGCTGTTTTTT.

This rearrangement joins TRBV2 to TRBJ2-7; TRBD1 might be the D (5 bases). The germline V and J ends were trimmed by 6 bases and 3 bases, with 15 bases remaining between them. In germline, CDR1 is SNHLY, CDR2 FYNNEI. This CDR3 is built from 14 residues. The chain's CDR3 is CASRVRGLGYEQYF. CDR3 DNA: TGTGCCAGCAGGGTTAGGGGCCTTGGCTACGAGCAGTACTTC.

J is TRBJ2-1 and V is TRBV20-1, with D tentatively TRBD1 (5 bases). This CDR3 is built from 15 residues. From germline, CDR1 is DFQATT and CDR2 SNEGSKA (reference sequence). The V end was cut by 1 base, the J end by 4 bases, with 14 bases between. In nucleotides, the CDR3 is TGCAGTGCTAGAGGTGACAGTAAACGATACAATGAGCAGTTCTTC. Translated, it gives CSARGDSKRYNEQFF.

There are a few counts of this clonotype. A much larger clonotype is one base distant, so this may be a read error. This chain connects TRBV2 to TRBJ2-1; 7 bases align to TRBD2. Germline assignment: CDR1 SNHLY and CDR2 FYNNEI. The CDR3 length is 14 residues. Unmatched junction bases numbered 9, after V lost 4 bases and J lost 9 bases. The CDR3: CASSGRGTKGEQFF. DNA for the CDR3: TGTGCCAGCAGTGGAAGAGGGACTAAGGGTGAGCAGTTCTTC.

This clonotype was recorded many times. The J gene is TRBJ1-3, the V gene TRBV18, with D unresolved. Germline CDR1 is KGHSH and CDR2 is LQKENI. V was clipped by 2 bases and J by 0 bases, with 11 bases between them. CDR3 length: 16 residues. The CDR3 loop is CASSPTGRNSGNTIYF. The CDR3 DNA reads TGTGCCAGCTCACCAACCGGGCGAAACTCTGGAAACACCATATATTTT.